This TCR beta chain was documented in a study of cytomegalovirus exposure and HLA in healthy donors. The overall study: Inside one of the first data releases sat about 85 million unique TCRs taken from HLA-typed donors. Around 81% of some 390 genotyped donors fell in the Caucasian-associated ancestry cluster. Study-level points and caveats: Reports credit the classifier with highly specific, highly sensitive diagnosis of cytomegalovirus status.

Germline values: CDR1 MDHEN, CDR2 SYDVKM. The CDR3 runs to 13 residues. Trimming pared 6 bases from V and 5 bases from J, leaving 11 bases between. In the PCR, 60 Vbeta and 13 Jbeta primers were used. TCRdb's table, derived via immunoSEQ multiplex PCR, lists solely in-frame clones and lacks some. Of roughly 100,000 clones listed, about three quarters are singletons. About this clone: Its antigen remains unknown.

The V call is TRBV28, the J call TRBJ1-5; D unclear. Material for sequencing was PBMCs. This clonotype was obtained from a woman aged 40 to 49 in good health and CMV-seropositive. The CDR3 is CASSPDKDQPQHF. As DNA, the CDR3 is TGTGCCAGCAGCCCTGACAAGGATCAGCCCCAGCATTTT.